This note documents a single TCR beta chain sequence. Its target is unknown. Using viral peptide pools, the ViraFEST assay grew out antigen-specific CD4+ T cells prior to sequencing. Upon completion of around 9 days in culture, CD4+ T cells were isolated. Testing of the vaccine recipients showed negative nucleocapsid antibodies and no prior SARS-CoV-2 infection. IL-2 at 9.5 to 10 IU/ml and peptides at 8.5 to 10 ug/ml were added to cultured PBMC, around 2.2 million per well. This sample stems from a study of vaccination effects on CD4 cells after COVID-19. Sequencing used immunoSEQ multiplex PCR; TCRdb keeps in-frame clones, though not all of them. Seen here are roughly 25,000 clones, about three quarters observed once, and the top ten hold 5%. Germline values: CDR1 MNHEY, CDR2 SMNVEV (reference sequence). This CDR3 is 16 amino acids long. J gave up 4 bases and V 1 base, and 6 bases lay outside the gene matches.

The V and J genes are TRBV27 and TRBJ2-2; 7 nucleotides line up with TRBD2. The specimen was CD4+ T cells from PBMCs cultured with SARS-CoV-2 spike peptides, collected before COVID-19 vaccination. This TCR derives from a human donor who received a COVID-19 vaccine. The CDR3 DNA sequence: TGTGCCAGCAGTTTATTAGGCAGGGAGGGCACCGGGGAGCTGTTTTTT. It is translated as CASSLLGREGTGELFF.